This TCR beta chain was retrieved from a study of radiation and T cells in renal cell carcinoma. Study results and caveats: In blood, top tumor clones expanded by 2 weeks, shrinking by 4.

Concerning this clone: Its matching antigen is unknown.

CDR3 size: 15 residues. The V end lost 2 bases, the J end lost 1 base, and 11 bases lay between the germline ends. Germline loops: CDR1 SGHAT, CDR2 FQNNGV. Time point noted: baseline pretreatment blood. Treatment defined: 15 Gy SBRT to primary tumor, nephrectomy 4 weeks later. Radiation-treated patients gave blood at baseline, week 2 and week 4. Using immunoSEQ multiplex PCR, the repertoire was profiled, and TCRdb retains in-frame clones only, with some absent. The sample comprises about 59,000 clones, over 70% of which are singletons, and roughly 7.2% rests with the top ten. The material sequenced was blood, taken from a patient whose treatment included radiotherapy and nephrectomy. This clonotype was obtained from a man in his 60s with renal cell carcinoma. The chain couples TRBV11-2 to TRBJ1-1; perhaps TRBD1 as D (5 bases). The CDR3 sequence: CASSLPLRGNTEAFF. CDR3 nucleotide sequence: TGTGCCAGCAGCTTACCATTAAGGGGGAACACTGAAGCTTTCTTT.